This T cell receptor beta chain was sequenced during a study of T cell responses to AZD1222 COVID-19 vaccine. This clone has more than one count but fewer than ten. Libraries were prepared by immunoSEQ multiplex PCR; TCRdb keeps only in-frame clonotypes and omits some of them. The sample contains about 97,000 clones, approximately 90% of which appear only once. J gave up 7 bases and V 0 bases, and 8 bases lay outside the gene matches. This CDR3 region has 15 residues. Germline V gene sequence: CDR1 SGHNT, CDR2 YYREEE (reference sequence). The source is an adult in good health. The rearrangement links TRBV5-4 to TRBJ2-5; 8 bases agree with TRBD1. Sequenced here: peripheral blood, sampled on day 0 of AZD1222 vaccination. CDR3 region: CASSLAGQVGRTQYF. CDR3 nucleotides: TGTGCCAGCAGCTTGGCGGGACAGGTCGGAAGGACCCAGTACTTC.